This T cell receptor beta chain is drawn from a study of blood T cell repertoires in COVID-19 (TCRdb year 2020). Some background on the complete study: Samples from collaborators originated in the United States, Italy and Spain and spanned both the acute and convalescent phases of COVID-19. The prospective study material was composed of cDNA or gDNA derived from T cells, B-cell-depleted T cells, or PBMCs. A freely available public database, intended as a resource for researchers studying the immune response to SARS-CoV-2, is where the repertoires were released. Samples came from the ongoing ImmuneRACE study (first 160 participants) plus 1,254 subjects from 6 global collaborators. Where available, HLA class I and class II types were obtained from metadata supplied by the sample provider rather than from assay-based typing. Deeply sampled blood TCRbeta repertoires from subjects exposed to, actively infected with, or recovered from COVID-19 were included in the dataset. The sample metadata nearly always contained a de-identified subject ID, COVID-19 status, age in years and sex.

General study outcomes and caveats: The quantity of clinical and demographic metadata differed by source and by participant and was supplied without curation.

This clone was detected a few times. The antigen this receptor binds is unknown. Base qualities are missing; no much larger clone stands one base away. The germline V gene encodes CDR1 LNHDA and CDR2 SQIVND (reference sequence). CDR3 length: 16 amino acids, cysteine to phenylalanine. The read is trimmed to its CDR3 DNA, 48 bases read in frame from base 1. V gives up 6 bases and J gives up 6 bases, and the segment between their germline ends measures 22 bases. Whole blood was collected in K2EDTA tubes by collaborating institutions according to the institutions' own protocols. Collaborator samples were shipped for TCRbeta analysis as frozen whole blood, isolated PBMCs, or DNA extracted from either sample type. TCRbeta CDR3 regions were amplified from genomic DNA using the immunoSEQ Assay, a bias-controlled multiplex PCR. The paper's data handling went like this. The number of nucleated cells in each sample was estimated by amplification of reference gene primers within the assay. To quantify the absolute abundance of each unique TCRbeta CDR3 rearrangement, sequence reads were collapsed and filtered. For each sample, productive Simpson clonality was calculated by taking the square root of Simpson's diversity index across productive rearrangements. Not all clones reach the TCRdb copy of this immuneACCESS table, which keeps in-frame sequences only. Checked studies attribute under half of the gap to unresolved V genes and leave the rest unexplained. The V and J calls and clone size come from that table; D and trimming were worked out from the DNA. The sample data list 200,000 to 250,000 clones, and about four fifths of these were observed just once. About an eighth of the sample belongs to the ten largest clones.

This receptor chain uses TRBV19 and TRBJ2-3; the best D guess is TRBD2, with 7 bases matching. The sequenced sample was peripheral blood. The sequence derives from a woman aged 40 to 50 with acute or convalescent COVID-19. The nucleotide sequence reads TGTGCCAGTAGGTCCGGCGGGGGCCCGGTCGCGGATACGCAGTATTTT. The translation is CASRSGGGPVADTQYF.